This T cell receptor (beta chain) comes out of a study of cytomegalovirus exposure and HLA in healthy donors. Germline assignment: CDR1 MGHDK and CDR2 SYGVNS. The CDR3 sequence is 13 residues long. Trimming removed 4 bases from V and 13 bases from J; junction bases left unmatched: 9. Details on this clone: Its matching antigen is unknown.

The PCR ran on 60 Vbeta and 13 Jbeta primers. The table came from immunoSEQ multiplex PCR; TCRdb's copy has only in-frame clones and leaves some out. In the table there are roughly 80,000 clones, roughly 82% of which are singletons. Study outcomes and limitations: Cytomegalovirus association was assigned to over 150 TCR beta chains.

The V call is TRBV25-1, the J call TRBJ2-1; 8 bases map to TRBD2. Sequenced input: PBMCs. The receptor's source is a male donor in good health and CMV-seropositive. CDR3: CASSATGLGGQFF. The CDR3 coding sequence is TGTGCCAGCAGTGCTACGGGACTAGGAGGTCAGTTCTTC.